This is a list of T cell receptor beta chains from one sample in a study of blood T cell repertoires in COVID-19. Assay: immunoSEQ multiplex PCR; the TCRdb copy retains only in-frame clones and omits some. The table has around 400,000 clones, 85% to 90% seen once. The sample comprised PBMCs or T cells enriched from blood (not recorded which). The source is a woman aged 30 to 39 who had recovered from COVID-19. The CDR3 runs from the conserved cysteine through the conserved F or W. Expanded clones are given a class, and other clones once, few, many or no size at all.

TRBV27,-,CASSQGASYNSPLHF
TRBV7-8,-,CASSLVGTGERSPLHF
TRBV7-9,-,CASSLPLAGHANNEQFF
TRBV10-2,-,CASSELEGAGNQPQHF
TRBV15,-,CATSRETGLAGNEQFF
TRBV29-1,-,CSVELRSYGYTF
TRBV20-1,-,CSASWRVKRNEQFF
TRBV27,-,CASSSPVRGNYGYTF
TRBV14,-,CASRRGDYGYTF
TRBV19,few,CASSILDGGNTGELFF
TRBV28,-,CASTPTWTGRKTQYF
TRBV9,once,CASSSSGDTPLHF
TRBV5-1,-,CASSLGGTEGEKLFF
TRBV28,-,CASSSNIPGTQYF
TRBV7-9,-,CASSSAGLATYEQYF
TRBV12-3/TRBV12-4,-,CASRDTTYEQYF
TRBV14,-,CASTIGRGEKLFF
TRBV30,few,CAWTTPGQVPYEQYF
TRBV28,-,CASSRYRGAFF
TRBV27,-,CASSLSTGGPDTQYF
TRBV6-6,-,CASSYEGGSSQPQHF
TRBV19,-,CASEDRTDHYGYTF
TRBV18,-,CASSPTGILNQPQHF
TRBV3-1/TRBV3-2,-,CASRDRGTYNEQFF
TRBV12-3/TRBV12-4,once,CASSGGQGGGYTF
TRBV29-1,-,CSVKTGTGGETQYF
TRBV5-1,-,CASSPVGGQNTEAFF
TRBV12-5,once,CASGVTGEEKLFF
TRBV29-1,-,CSVEESYGTAYGYTF
TRBV30,once,CAWTGEQGQRHTQYF
TRBV28,many,CASSFIGNEKLFF
TRBV6-6,once,CASRLDRRAFF
TRBV28,-,CASSLQTTGALSQYF
TRBV30,-,CAWSVGRGLRSYEQYF
TRBV2,-,CASSDRAGGPSETQYF
TRBV19,-,CASRSGQGGNQPQHF
TRBV11-2,-,CASSYRGAAEAFF
TRBV12-3/TRBV12-4,-,CASRTHGSTQYF
TRBV7-2,-,CASSLSLNEKLFF
TRBV6-2/TRBV6-3,-,CASSYGGEKLFF
TRBV4-1,-,CASSQTTGGFNYGYTF